This TCR beta chain was identified during a study of identical twins. Points from the study as a whole: Out-of-frame TCR alpha sharing observed in monozygotic twins exceeded model estimates.

Template switching added a universal primer binding site, and final cDNA carried unique molecular identifiers. TCRdb itself ran the 5' RACE reads through MiXCR, one entry per CDR3 protein. The sample carries 1.5 million or so distinct CDR3 sequences, less than 40% recorded once. Germline CDR1 is SGHTA and CDR2 is FQGNSA. Trimming took off 2 bases at V and 11 bases at J, with 18 bases between the two ends. This CDR3 comprises 14 residues. A note on this clonotype: Its cognate antigen is unknown.

The clonotype was recovered from a newborn girl in good health. The source material was cord blood. This chain links TRBV7-2 with TRBJ2-5, with D unresolved. This CDR3 is CASSLYEAAPRQYF. In DNA form, the CDR3 reads TGTGCCAGCAGCTTATACGAGGCCGCTCCTCGGCAGTACTTC. The variable domain in full, with the rest retrieved from reference TRBV7-2 and TRBJ2-5, is GAGVSQSPSNKVTEKGKDVELRCDPISGHTALYWYRQSLGQGLEFLIYFQGNSAPDKSGLPSDRFSAERTGGSVSTLTIQRTQQEDSAVYLCASSLYEAAPRQYFGPGTRLLVL.